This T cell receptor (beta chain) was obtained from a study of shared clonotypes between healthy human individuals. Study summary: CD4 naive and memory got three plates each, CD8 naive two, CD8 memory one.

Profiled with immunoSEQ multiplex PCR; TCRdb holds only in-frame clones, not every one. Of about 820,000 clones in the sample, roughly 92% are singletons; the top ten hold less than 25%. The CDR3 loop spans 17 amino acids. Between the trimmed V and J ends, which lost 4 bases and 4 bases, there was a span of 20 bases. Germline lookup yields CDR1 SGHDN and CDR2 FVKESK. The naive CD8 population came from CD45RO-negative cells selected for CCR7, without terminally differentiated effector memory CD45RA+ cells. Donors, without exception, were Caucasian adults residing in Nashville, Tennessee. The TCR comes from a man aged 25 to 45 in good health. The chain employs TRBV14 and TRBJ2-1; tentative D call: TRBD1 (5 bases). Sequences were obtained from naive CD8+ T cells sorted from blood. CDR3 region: CASSLGQRLRPYNEQFF. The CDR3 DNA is TGTGCCAGCAGCCTCGGACAACGCCTTCGCCCGTACAATGAGCAGTTCTTC.